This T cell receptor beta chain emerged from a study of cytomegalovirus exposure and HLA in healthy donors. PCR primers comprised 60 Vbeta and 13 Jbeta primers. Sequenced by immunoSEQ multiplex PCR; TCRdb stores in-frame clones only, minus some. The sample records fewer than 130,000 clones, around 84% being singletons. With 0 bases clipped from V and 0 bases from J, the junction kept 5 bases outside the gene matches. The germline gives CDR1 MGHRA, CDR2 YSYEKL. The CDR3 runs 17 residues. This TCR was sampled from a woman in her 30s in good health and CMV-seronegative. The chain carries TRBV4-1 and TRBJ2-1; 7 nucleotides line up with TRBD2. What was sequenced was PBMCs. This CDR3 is CASSQDAAGASYNEQFF. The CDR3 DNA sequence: TGCGCCAGCAGCCAAGATGCGGCGGGAGCCTCCTACAATGAGCAGTTCTTC.